Listed here is a single T cell receptor (beta chain). In the original processing: Estimation of nucleated cell counts relied on the amplification of reference gene primers. Only in-frame clones appear in the TCRdb table, and some are missing; sequencing was by immunoSEQ multiplex PCR. V and J calls and clone size are copied from that table; D and trimming were computed from the DNA. The top ten hold 2% to 3% of the sample, which has 100,000 to 150,000 clones, around four fifths seen once. The data originate from a study of blood T cell repertoires in COVID-19. The specimen was PBMCs or T cells enriched from blood (not recorded which). The sequence came from a man in his forties with acute COVID-19.

The CDR3: CASSPAVGRGAVINEQFF. DNA for the CDR3: TGTGCCAGCAGCCCCGCCGTCGGGCGGGGGGCCGTAATCAATGAGCAGTTCTTC. V and J are TRBV11-2 and TRBJ2-1, with 8 bases matching TRBD2. V dropped 5 bases and J dropped 6; count of bases not matched to a gene: 18. The CDR3 has 18 residues. Germline V gives CDR1 SGHAT, CDR2 FQNNGV.